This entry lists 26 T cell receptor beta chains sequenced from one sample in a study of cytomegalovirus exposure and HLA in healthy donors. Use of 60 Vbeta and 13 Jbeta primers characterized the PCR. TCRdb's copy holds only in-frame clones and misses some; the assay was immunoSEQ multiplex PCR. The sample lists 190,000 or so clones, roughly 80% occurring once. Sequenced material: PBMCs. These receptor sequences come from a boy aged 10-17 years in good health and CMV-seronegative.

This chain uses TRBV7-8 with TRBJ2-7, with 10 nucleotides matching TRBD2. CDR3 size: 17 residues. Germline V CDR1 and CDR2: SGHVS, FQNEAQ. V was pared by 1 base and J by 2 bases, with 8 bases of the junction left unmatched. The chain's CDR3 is CASSLVFGSGGAYEQYF. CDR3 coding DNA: TGTGCCAGCAGCTTAGTCTTTGGCAGCGGGGGGGCCTACGAGCAGTACTTC.

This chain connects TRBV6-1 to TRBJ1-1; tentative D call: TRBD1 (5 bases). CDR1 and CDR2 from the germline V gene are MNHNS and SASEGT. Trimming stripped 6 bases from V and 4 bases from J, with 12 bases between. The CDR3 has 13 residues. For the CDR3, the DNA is TGTGCCAGCAGCAAGGGGCCGGGCACTGAAGCTTTCTTT. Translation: CASSKGPGTEAFF.

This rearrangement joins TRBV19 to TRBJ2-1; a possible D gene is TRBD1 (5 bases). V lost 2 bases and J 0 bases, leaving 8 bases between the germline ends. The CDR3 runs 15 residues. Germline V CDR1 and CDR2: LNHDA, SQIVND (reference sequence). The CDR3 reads CASSIRGSSYNEQFF. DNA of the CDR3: TGTGCCAGTAGTATAAGGGGAAGCTCCTACAATGAGCAGTTCTTC.

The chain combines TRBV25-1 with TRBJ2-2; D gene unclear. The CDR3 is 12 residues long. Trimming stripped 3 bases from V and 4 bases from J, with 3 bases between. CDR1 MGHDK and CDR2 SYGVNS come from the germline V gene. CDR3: CASSDITGELFF. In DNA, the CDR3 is TGTGCCAGCAGTGACATCACCGGGGAGCTGTTTTTT.

For the CDR3, the DNA is TGTGCCAGCAGTGGCGGACAGGGCCAGAATCAGCCCCAGCATTTT. The encoded protein is CASSGGQGQNQPQHF. The V and J genes are TRBV6-4 and TRBJ1-5, with 8 bases that match TRBD1. The CDR3 totals 15 residues. CDR1 is MRHNA and CDR2 is SNTAGT in the germline V gene. Unmatched junction bases numbered 6, after V lost 4 bases and J lost 4 bases.

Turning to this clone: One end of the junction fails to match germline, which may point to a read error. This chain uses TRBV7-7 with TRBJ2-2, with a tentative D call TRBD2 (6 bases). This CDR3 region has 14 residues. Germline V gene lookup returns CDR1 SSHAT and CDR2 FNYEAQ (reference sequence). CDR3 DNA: TGTGCTAGCAGCTCCAAGGAGGGGACCGGGGAGCTGTTTTTT. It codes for CASSSKEGTGELFF.

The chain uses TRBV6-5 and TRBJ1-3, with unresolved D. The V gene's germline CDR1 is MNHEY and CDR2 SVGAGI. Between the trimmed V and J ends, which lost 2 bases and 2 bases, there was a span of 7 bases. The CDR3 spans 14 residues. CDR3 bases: TGTGCCAGCAGTTACCGAGGTCCTGGAAACACCATATATTTT. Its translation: CASSYRGPGNTIYF.

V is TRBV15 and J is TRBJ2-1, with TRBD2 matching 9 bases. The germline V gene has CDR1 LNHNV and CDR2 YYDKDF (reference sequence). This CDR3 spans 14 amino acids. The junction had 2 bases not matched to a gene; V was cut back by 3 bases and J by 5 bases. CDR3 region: CATSRRTSDNEQFF. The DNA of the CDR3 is TGTGCCACCAGCAGGAGGACTAGCGACAATGAGCAGTTCTTC.

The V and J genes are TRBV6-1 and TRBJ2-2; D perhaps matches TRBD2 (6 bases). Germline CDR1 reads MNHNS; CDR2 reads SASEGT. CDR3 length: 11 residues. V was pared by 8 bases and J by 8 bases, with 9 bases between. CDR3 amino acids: CASSGVGELFF. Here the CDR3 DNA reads TGTGCCAGCTCGGGGGTAGGGGAGCTGTTTTTT.

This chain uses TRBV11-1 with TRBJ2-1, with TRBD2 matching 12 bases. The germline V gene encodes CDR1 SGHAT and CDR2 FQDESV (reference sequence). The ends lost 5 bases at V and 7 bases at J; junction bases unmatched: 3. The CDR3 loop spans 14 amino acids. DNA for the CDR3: TGTGCCAGCAGCCGCGGACTAGCGGGGAATGAGCAGTTCTTC. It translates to CASSRGLAGNEQFF.

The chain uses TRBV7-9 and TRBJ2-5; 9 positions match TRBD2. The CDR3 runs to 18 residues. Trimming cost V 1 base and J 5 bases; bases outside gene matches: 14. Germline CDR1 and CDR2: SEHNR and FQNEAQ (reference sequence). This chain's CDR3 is CASSLGSQREERAETQYF. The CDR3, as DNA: TGTGCCAGCAGCTTAGGATCCCAGCGGGAGGAGAGGGCGGAGACCCAGTACTTC.

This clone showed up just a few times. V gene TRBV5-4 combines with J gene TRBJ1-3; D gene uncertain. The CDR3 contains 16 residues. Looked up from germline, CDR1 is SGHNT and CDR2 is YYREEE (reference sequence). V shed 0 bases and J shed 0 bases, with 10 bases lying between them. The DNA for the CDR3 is TGTGCCAGCAGCTTGGATCTGGGCAACTCTGGAAACACCATATATTTT. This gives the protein CASSLDLGNSGNTIYF.

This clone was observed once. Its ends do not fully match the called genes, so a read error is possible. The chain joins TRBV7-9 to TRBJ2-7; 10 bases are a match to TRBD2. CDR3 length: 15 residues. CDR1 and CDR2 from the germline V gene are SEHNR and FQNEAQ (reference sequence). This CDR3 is CSSTPASGSSYEQYF. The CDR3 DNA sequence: TGTTCCAGCACCCCAGCTAGCGGGAGCTCCTACGAGCAGTACTTC.

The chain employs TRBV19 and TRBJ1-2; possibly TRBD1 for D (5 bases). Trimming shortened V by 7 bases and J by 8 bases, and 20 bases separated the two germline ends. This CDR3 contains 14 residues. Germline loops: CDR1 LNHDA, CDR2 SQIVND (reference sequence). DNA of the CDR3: TGTGCCAGTAATACAGGACACCCCGAAGGGGGCTACACCTTC. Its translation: CASNTGHPEGGYTF.

CDR3 bases: TGTGCCAGCAGCTTGCCGGGTCGGCCCCTCTACGAGCAGTACTTC. Its protein is CASSLPGRPLYEQYF. The chain links TRBV7-6 to TRBJ2-7; D is ambiguous. Trimming left V 3 bases short and J 3 bases short, with 15 bases between. This CDR3 has 15 residues. Germline lookup yields CDR1 SGHVS and CDR2 FNYEAQ.

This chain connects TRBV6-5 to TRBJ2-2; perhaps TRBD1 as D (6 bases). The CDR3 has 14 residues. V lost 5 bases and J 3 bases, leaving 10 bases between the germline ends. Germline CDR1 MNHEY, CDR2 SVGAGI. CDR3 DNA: TGTGCCAGCAGTACAAGGGGGTACACCGGGGAGCTGTTTTTT. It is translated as CASSTRGYTGELFF.

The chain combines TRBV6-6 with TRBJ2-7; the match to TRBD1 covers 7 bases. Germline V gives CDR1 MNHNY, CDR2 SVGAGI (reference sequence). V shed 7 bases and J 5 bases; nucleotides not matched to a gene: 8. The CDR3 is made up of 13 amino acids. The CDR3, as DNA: TGTGCCAGCACTTTACAGGGGACCCACGAGCAGTACTTC. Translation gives CASTLQGTHEQYF.

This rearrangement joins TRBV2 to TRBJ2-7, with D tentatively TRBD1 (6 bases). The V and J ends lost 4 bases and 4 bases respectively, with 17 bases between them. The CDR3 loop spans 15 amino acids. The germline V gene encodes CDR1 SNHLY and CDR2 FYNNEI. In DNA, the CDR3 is TGTGCCAGCAGTGGTAACGACAGGCATCCTTACGAGCAGTACTTC. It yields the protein CASSGNDRHPYEQYF.

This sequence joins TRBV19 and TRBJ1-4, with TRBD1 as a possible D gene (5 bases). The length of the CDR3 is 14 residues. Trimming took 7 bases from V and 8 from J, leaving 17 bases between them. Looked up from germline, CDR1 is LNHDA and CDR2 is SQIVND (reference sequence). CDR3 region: CASTPRGTVEKLFF. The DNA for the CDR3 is TGTGCCAGTACCCCACGGGGGACGGTGGAAAAACTGTTTTTT.

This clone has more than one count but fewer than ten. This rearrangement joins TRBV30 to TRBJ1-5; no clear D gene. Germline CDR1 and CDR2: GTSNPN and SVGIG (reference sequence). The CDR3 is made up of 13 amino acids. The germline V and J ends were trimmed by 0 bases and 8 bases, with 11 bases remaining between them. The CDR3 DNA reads TGTGCCTGGAGTGTCCAGGATAATGAGCCCCAGCATTTT. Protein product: CAWSVQDNEPQHF.

CDR3 bases: TGCACCAGCAGCCAAGTTGCCGGGTCGGACTATGGCTACACCTTC. Translated: CTSSQVAGSDYGYTF. The chain links TRBV1 to TRBJ1-2. TRBV1 is recorded as a pseudogene. There are 15 residues in the CDR3.

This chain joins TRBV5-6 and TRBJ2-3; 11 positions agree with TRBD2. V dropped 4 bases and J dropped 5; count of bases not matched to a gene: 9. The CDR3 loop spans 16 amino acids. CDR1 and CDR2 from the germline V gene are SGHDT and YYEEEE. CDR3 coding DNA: TGTGCCAGCAGCACGAAGACTAGCGGGAATTTAGATACGCAGTATTTT. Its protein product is CASSTKTSGNLDTQYF.

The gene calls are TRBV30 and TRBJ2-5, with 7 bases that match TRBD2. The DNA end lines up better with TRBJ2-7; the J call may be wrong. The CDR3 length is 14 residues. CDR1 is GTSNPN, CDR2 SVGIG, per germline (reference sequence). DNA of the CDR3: TGTGCCTGGAGTGGACGGGACTACTCCTACGAGCAGTACTTC. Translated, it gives CAWSGRDYSYEQYF.

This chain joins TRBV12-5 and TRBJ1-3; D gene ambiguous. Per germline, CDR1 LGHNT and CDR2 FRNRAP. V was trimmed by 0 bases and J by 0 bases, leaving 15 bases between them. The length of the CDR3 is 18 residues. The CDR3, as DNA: TGTGCTAGTGGTTTGGTCGTGGGAGGGTCTAGCTCTGGAAACACCATATATTTT. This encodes CASGLVVGGSSSGNTIYF.

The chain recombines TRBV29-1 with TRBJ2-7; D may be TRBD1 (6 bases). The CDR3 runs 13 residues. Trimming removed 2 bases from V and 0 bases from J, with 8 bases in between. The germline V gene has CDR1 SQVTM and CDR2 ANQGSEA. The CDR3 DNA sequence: TGCAGCGTTGAATCAGGGGACTCCTACGAGCAGTACTTC. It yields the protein CSVESGDSYEQYF.

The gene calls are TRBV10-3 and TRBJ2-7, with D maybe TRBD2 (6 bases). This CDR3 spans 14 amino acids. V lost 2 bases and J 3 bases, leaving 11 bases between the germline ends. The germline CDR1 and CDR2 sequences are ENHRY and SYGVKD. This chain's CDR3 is CAISETSLNYEQYF. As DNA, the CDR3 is TGTGCCATCAGTGAGACTAGCCTCAACTACGAGCAGTACTTC.